Below are 9 T cell receptor beta chains sequenced from a single sample in a study of T cell changes during pregnancy in multiple sclerosis (dated by TCRdb to the late 2010s). The library came from the immunoSEQ multiplex PCR assay. TCRdb mirrors the immuneACCESS table, restricted to in-frame sequences. Some clones are absent from its copies; in checked studies, under half trace to an unresolved V gene, and the reason for the others is unknown. The sample table shows 40,000 to 55,000 clones, and over 85% are seen once. About 0.36% of the sample is in the top ten clones. The sequencing used CD4+ T cells from peripheral blood mononuclear cells, collected before pregnancy. These receptors all stem from a female donor with multiple sclerosis, enrolled in a pregnancy study.

This CDR3 is CASSYSNGNTEAFF. The CDR3 nucleotides are TGTGCCAGCAGTTACTCGAACGGGAACACTGAAGCTTTCTTT. The chain combines TRBV6-6 with TRBJ1-1; D is unclear. The CDR3 is 14 residues long. In germline, CDR1 is MNHNY, CDR2 SVGAGI (reference sequence). V lost 0 bases and J lost 1, with 6 bases in between.

The CDR3 sequence is CASSSGLAGTGELFF. CDR3 coding DNA: TGTGCCAGCAGCTCGGGACTAGCGGGAACCGGGGAGCTGTTTTTT. The chain is built from TRBV6-5 and TRBJ2-2, with 13 positions matching TRBD2. The germline CDR1 and CDR2 sequences are MNHEY and SVGAGI. The CDR3 has 15 amino acids. V shed 6 bases, J shed 5 bases, and the junction held 3 bases outside the gene matches.

The chain combines TRBV28 with TRBJ2-7, with a weak D call TRBD2 (5 bases). CDR3 length: 14 amino acids. Germline V lookup: CDR1 MDHEN, CDR2 SYDVKM. V dropped 2 bases and J dropped 0 bases, with 8 bases sitting between them. CDR3 nucleotides: TGTGCCAGCAGTTTAGGAGGCAGCTCCTACGAGCAGTACTTC. It translates to CASSLGGSSYEQYF.

This chain joins TRBV7-2 and TRBJ2-5, with D maybe TRBD1 (6 bases). There are 13 residues in the CDR3. The V and J ends lost 5 bases and 5 bases respectively, with 12 bases between them. The V gene's germline CDR1 is SGHTA and CDR2 FQGNSA. This chain's CDR3 is CASSGQNLETQYF. The CDR3 DNA follows: TGTGCCAGCAGCGGACAGAATTTGGAGACCCAGTACTTC.

This clone occurred a few times. The V and J genes are TRBV7-9 and TRBJ1-2, with 9 bases identical to TRBD1. Germline V gene data show CDR1 as SEHNR and CDR2 as FQNEAQ (reference sequence). The CDR3 is 16 amino acids. With 3 bases clipped from V and 7 bases from J, the junction kept 12 bases outside the gene matches. CDR3 loop: CASSFAGTGRSGGYTF. The CDR3 nucleotides are TGTGCCAGCAGCTTCGCCGGGACAGGGCGGTCAGGTGGCTACACCTTC.

The CDR3 here is CASSILFSSGNTIYF. The DNA for the CDR3 is TGTGCCAGTAGTATTCTCTTCAGCTCTGGAAACACCATATATTTT. The chain joins TRBV19 to TRBJ1-3; D remains unclear. From germline, CDR1 is LNHDA and CDR2 SQIVND (reference sequence). The V end was cut by 3 bases, the J end by 0 bases, with 9 bases between. The CDR3 is made up of 15 amino acids.

This clone is a singleton in its sample. The chain is built from TRBV5-1 and TRBJ2-3; D gene unclear. This CDR3 is built from 15 residues. V was clipped by 7 bases and J by 2 bases, with 17 bases between them. Germline V gives CDR1 SGHRS, CDR2 YFSETQ. CDR3 loop: CASRQSPISTDTQYF. The CDR3 DNA sequence: TGCGCCAGCCGACAATCCCCAATTTCCACAGATACGCAGTATTTT.

This chain uses TRBV28 with TRBJ1-1; 9 positions match TRBD1. CDR1 and CDR2 from the germline V gene are MDHEN and SYDVKM. The CDR3 runs to 13 residues. V lost 7 bases and J lost 6; bases outside the gene matches: 6. DNA of the CDR3: TGTGCCAGCACCTTCCGGGACAGGGCTGAAGCTTTCTTT. Translating gives CASTFRDRAEAFF.

The chain links TRBV5-6 to TRBJ1-5; the D gene is possibly TRBD1 (5 bases). The V gene lost 1 base and the J gene lost 6 bases, with 8 bases spanning the gap. Germline values: CDR1 SGHDT, CDR2 YYEEEE. This CDR3 has 13 amino acids. CDR3 protein: CASSLTGSQPQHF. The CDR3 DNA is TGTGCCAGCAGCTTGACAGGCAGTCAGCCCCAGCATTTT.